The next 8 T cell receptor beta chains were all read from a single sample in a study of cytomegalovirus exposure and HLA in healthy donors. Use of 60 Vbeta and 13 Jbeta primers characterized the PCR. Profiling relied on immunoSEQ multiplex PCR, and the TCRdb table lists in-frame clones only, not all of them. This table holds tens of thousands of clones, almost 70% found once. What was sequenced was PBMCs. The receptors come from a woman aged 45-65 years in good health and CMV-seronegative.

The count of this clone is one. The J gene is TRBJ2-1, the V gene TRBV7-3; 10 bases are shared with TRBD2. With V trimmed by 2 bases and J by 7 bases, 5 bases remained unmatched. The germline V gene encodes CDR1 SGHTA and CDR2 FQGTGA. This CDR3 comprises 15 residues. CDR3 region: CASSLELAGRNEQFF. The CDR3 region has the DNA TGTGCCAGCAGCTTAGAACTAGCGGGAAGAAATGAGCAGTTCTTC.

The rearrangement links TRBV29-1 to TRBJ2-5; 7 nucleotides agree with TRBD1. This CDR3 spans 14 amino acids. Trimming at V came to 5 bases and at J to 4 bases, leaving 10 bases not matched to a gene. Looked up from germline, CDR1 is SQVTM and CDR2 is ANQGSEA. CDR3 sequence: CSVRSRDRIETQYF. For the CDR3, the DNA is TGCAGCGTTCGATCCCGGGACAGAATAGAGACCCAGTACTTC.

The genes are TRBV5-1 and TRBJ1-2; TRBD1 matches 7 bases. J was trimmed by 2 bases and V by 4 bases; bases with no gene match: 8. Germline-derived CDR1 and CDR2 are SGHRS and YFSETQ. CDR3 length equals 15 residues. In DNA form, the CDR3 reads TGCGCCAGCAGCCCCCGGGACAGAGCGAACTATGGCTACACCTTC. It is translated as CASSPRDRANYGYTF.

This chain joins TRBV2 and TRBJ1-5, with D tentatively TRBD1 (5 bases). The CDR3 extends over 15 amino acids. Trimming took 6 bases from V and 0 from J, leaving 12 bases between them. Looked up from germline, CDR1 is SNHLY and CDR2 is FYNNEI. The DNA for the CDR3 is TGTGCCAGCAGCCTGGGGCAGTATAGCAATCAGCCCCAGCATTTT. This sequence encodes CASSLGQYSNQPQHF.

This clone was seen once. The V call is TRBV25-1, the J call TRBJ2-3; 12 bases map to TRBD2. V lost 5 bases to trimming and J lost 3 bases; unmatched junction nucleotides: 3. Germline V gene data show CDR1 as MGHDK and CDR2 as SYGVNS. The CDR3 extends over 15 amino acids. The CDR3 sequence is CASSTSGRWTDTQYF. CDR3 coding DNA: TGTGCCAGCAGTACTAGCGGGAGGTGGACAGATACGCAGTATTTT. The whole variable domain, filled in from reference TRBV25-1 and TRBJ2-3, reads EADIYQTPRYLVIGTGKKITLECSQTMGHDKMYWYQQDPGMELHLIHYSYGVNSTEKGDLSSESTVSRIRTEHFPLTLESARPSHTSQYLCASSTSGRWTDTQYFGPGTRLTVL.

This clone appeared a few times. V usage is TRBV6-1 and J usage is TRBJ1-5; a possible D gene is TRBD1 (5 bases). CDR1 MNHNS and CDR2 SASEGT come from the germline V gene. Deletions cut 0 bases from V and 0 bases from J, with 9 bases between. CDR3 size: 16 residues. DNA of the CDR3: TGTGCCAGCAGTGAAGCTACAGGTTATAGCAATCAGCCCCAGCATTTT. Translating gives CASSEATGYSNQPQHF.

The chain couples TRBV4-1 to TRBJ2-7; TRBD2 matches 8 bases. V dropped 2 bases and J dropped 2; count of bases not matched to a gene: 5. The germline V gene encodes CDR1 MGHRA and CDR2 YSYEKL. This CDR3 is 15 amino acids long. The CDR3 DNA sequence: TGCGCCAGCAGCCAACATACGGGACTAGCCTACGAGCAGTACTTC. Its protein product is CASSQHTGLAYEQYF.

The J gene is TRBJ1-5, the V gene TRBV6-6, with 8 bases that match TRBD1. The CDR3 length is 12 residues. J lost 5 bases, V lost 6 bases, and 0 bases had no gene match. CDR1 MNHNY and CDR2 SVGAGI come from the germline V gene (reference sequence). The CDR3 sequence: CASRQGDQPQHF. For the CDR3, the DNA is TGTGCCAGCAGACAGGGGGATCAGCCCCAGCATTTT.